This entry concerns a single TCR beta chain. Which antigen it targets is not known. Nothing much larger sits one base from this clone, and base qualities are not available. Receptor libraries were prepared by 5' RACE. The instrument given in TCRdb is Illumina HiSeq 2000. A universal primer binding site was introduced by template switching, and a unique molecular identifier was present in the final cDNA, enabling accurate counting of TCR cDNA molecules. First-strand cDNA for TCR alpha and beta chains was synthesized from specific primers in the conserved constant-segment region. To control for contamination, every cDNA library was double barcoded, receiving both a SMART-Mk sample barcode and Illumina barcodes. TruSeq adapter sequences, together with Illumina sample barcodes, were added in two successive PCR steps. The TCR alpha and beta cDNA libraries were sequenced on the Illumina HiSeq platform using custom primers. In the original analysis: MiGEC processed the raw reads to extract unique molecular identifiers, while MiXCR was used to determine the CDR3 positions. Recombination models were inferred per individual with the repgenHMM and IGoR tools using an EM algorithm. The analysis of shared clonotypes was done with the tcR package in R, with sharing normalized by the product of cloneset sizes. To study raw recombination free of thymic and clonal selection effects, out-of-frame nonproductive sequences were analyzed. Using fastp at Q25 and MiXCR, TCRdb reprocessed the public reads and kept productive beta chains. Rows merge per CDR3 protein into single entries with the most common DNA and genes. For this entry, the V and J calls and clone size follow TCRdb and not the study's own pipeline. The sample table shows just under 550,000 distinct CDR3 sequences, and roughly 15% are seen once. The leading ten clones occupy about 0.47% of the sample.

This sample was taken from a study of identical twins listed by TCRdb under 2016. Context from the whole study: To test whether fetal clonotypes persist, the study used deep sequencing on TCR alpha and beta repertoires from monozygotic twins, unrelated adults of various ages, and cord blood. Replicate twin experiments were performed at different times using different library preparation protocols to rule out contamination.

Including cysteine and phenylalanine, the CDR3 has 18 amino acids. The read is trimmed to its CDR3 DNA, 54 bases read in frame from base 1. V drops 2 bases and J drops 6 bases, leaving 25 bases in between. Broader findings and caveats from the paper: Compared with coincidental sharing between unrelated individuals, out-of-frame TCR alpha sequences shared between twins showed an excess of sequences with low generation probability. Zero-insertion analyses could be partly confounded by invariant T cells such as MAIT and iNKT, though diverse VJ usage argued against such confounding for most clonotypes. A weaker excess of twin sharing was found in beta out-of-frame sequences because the signal-to-noise ratio was lowered by fewer shared sequences. Because the same donors could not be followed over many years, conclusions were based on cross-sectional statistical analysis. Abundant cord blood beta clonotypes had fewer insertions, young adult naive repertoires showed a similar but weaker trend, and memory repertoires showed no such trend. Recombination models systematically underestimated out-of-frame TCR alpha sharing in monozygotic twins but agreed with sharing between unrelated individuals.

Every donor in the study was a healthy Caucasian. The twin cohort consisted of three pairs of female monozygotic twins, all aged roughly 18 to 30 years. Positive isolation kits from Invitrogen were used to isolate CD4+ and CD8+ T cell populations. These data were likewise used in another study, on yellow fever vaccine responses in identical twins. As noted in the second study: According to the authors, the vaccine-induced T cell response in identical twins seemed to be partly convergent and partly specific to each individual. The study precisely tracked vaccine-responding T cell clones in identical twins.

This receptor was identified in a woman aged 18-29 years in good health. The sequenced material came from CD4+ T cells sorted from blood. Rearrangement joined TRBV12-3 or TRBV12-4 to TRBJ1-1; TRBD1 is a possible D gene, resting on 5 matching bases. The CDR3 region reads CASSLSSIVGQVLPEAFF. The DNA is TGTGCCAGCAGTTTATCCTCCATAGTGGGGCAGGTTCTCCCTGAAGCTTTCTTT.